The T cell receptor beta chain under discussion was sequenced for a study of OX40 agonist ivuxolimab in advanced cancers. Concerning this clone: Its antigen is unidentified.

Germline CDR1 is SGHDN and CDR2 is FVKESK. There are 13 residues in the CDR3. Trimming took 1 base from V and 5 from J, leaving 8 bases between them. TCRdb keeps only in-frame clones here, not all; method: immunoSEQ multiplex PCR. The sample has tens of thousands of clones, about 89% seen once; the top ten hold more than 4.5%. Regarding the study as a whole: Blood T cells, both CD4+ and CD8+, expanded clonally by week 6 at 0.1 to 3.0 mg/kg.

The chain recombines TRBV14 with TRBJ1-2; maybe TRBD1 (5 bases). The sample consisted of CD4+ or CD8+ T cells sorted from blood, taken in a trial of the OX40 agonist ivuxolimab. This clonotype originated in an adult with an advanced solid tumor such as melanoma, head and neck, liver or kidney cancer. CDR3 sequence: CASSQVQGYGYTF. The DNA of the CDR3 is TGTGCCAGCAGCCAAGTGCAGGGTTATGGCTACACCTTC.